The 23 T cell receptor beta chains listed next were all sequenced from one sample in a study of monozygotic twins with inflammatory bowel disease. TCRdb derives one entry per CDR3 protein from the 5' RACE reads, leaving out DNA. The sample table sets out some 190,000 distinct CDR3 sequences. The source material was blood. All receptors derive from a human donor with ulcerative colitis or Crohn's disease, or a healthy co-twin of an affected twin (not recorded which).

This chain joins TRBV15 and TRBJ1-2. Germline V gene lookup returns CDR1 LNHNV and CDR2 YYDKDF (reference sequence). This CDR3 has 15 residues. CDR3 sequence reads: CATSRTKDSNYGYTF.

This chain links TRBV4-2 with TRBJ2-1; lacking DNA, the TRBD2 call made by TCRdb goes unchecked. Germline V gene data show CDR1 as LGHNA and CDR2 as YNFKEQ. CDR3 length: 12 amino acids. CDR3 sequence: CASTGLNTEQFF.

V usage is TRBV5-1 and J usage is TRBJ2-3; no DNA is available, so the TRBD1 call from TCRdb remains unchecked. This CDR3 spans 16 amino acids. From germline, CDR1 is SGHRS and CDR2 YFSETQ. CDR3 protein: CASSPGGRGDTDTQYF.

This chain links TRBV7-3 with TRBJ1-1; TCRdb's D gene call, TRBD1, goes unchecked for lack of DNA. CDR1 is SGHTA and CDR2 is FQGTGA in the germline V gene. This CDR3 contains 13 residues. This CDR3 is CASSSSTATEAFF.

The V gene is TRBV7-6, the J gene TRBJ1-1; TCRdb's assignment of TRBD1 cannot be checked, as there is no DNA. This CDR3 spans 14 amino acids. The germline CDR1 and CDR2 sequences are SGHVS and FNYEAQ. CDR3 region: CASGDGQGYTEAFF.

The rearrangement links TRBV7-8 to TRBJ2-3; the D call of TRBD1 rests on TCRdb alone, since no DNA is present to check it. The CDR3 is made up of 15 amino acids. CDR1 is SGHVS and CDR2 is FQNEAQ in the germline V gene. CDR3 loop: CASSLGRVGTDTQYF.

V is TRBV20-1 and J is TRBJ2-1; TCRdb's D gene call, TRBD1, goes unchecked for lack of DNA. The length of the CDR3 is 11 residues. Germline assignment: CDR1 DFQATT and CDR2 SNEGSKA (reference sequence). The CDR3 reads CSVDRENEQFF.

CDR3: CASSISWVASYEQYF. This chain joins TRBV19 and TRBJ2-7. CDR3 length: 15 residues. Germline V CDR1 and CDR2: LNHDA, SQIVND (reference sequence).

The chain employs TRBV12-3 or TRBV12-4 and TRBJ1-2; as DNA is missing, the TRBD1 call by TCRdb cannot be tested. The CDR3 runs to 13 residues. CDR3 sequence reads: CASSFLGAGGYTF.

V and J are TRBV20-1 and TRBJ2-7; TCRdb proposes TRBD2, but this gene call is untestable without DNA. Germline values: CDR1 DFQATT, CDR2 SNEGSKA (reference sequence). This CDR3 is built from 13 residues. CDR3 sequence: CSLRGLAAYEQYF.

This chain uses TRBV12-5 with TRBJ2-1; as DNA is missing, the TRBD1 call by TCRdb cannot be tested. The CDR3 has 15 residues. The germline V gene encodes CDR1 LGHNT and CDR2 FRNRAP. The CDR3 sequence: CASRPQGKLHNEQFF.

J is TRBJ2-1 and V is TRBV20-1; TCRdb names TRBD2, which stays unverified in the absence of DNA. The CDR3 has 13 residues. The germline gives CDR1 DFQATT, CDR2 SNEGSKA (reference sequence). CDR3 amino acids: CSATGTSGNEQFF.

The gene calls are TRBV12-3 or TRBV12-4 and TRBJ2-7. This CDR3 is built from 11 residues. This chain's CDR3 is CASSRLGEQYF.

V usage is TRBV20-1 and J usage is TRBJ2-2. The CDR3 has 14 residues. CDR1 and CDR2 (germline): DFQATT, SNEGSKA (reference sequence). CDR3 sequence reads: CSARDRGNNGELFF.

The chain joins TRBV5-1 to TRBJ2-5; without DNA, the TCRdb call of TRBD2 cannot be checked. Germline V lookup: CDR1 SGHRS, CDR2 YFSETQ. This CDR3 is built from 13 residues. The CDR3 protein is CASTEGVQETQYF.

CDR3 region: CAGSSGRAGADTQYF. The rearrangement uses TRBV6-1 and TRBJ2-3; lacking DNA, the TRBD2 call made by TCRdb goes unchecked. The CDR3 spans 15 residues. The germline gives CDR1 MNHNS, CDR2 SASEGT.

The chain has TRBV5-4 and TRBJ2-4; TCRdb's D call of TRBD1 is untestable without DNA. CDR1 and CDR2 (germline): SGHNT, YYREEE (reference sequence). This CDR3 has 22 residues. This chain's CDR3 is CASSWPPPGGGDPFLAKNIQYF.

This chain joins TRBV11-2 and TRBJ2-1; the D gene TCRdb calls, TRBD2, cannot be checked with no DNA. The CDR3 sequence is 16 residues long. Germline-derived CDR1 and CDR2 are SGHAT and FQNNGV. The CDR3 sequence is CASSPGLAGGKNEQFF.

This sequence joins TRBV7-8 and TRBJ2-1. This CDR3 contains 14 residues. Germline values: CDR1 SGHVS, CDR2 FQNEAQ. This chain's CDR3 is CASSPQAQYNEQFF.

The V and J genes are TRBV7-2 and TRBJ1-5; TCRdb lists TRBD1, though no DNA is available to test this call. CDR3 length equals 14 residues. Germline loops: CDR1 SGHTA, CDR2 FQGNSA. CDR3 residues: CASSWSGSTQPQHF.

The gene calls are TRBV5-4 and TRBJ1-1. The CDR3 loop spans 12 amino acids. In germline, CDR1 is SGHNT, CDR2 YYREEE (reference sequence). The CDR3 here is CASSLPNTEAFF.

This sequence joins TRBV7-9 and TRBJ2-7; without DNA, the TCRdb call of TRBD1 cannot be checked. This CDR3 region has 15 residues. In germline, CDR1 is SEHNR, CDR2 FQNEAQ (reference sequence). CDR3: CASSPTPGHLLEQYF.

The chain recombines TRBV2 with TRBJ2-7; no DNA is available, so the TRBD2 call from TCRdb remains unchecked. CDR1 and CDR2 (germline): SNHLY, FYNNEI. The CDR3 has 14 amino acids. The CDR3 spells CASSEGTSGYEQYF.